This T cell receptor (beta chain) originates from a study of cytomegalovirus exposure and HLA in healthy donors. As for the study in general: Inside one of the first data releases sat tens of millions of unique TCRs taken from HLA-typed donors. Study-level findings and limits: It was assumed in the presence/absence analyses that sequencing depth was roughly uniform across donors.

It was with 60 Vbeta and 13 Jbeta primers that the PCR ran. Authors' data handling: Later work found 74 million or so unique TCR beta chains, with 9.5 million to 12 million shared. Here immunoSEQ multiplex PCR was the method, and the copy in TCRdb shows in-frame clones only, minus some. V and J calls and clone size are copied from that table; D and trimming were computed from the DNA. The sample consists of some 66,000 clones, around 80% of them appearing once. This clone appeared a single time. What it binds is unknown. CDR3 length: 17 amino acids. Germline trimming cut 0 bases from V and 5 bases from J; bases unmatched to any gene: 7. Germline lookup yields CDR1 SGHVS and CDR2 FQNEAQ.

The sequence came from a man aged 40-50 years in good health and CMV-seronegative. Sequenced: PBMCs. The J gene is TRBJ2-5, the V gene TRBV7-8, with 12 bases matching TRBD2. The CDR3: CASSLALAGGPSETQYF. The CDR3 DNA sequence: TGTGCCAGCAGCTTAGCCCTAGCGGGAGGGCCCTCGGAGACCCAGTACTTC.